This T cell receptor beta chain is from a study of T cell clonotyping in hematopoietic cell transplantation. The ends were cut back, 0 bases at V and 0 bases at J, with 9 bases in the middle. The germline CDR1 and CDR2 sequences are WSHSY and SAAADI. The CDR3 extends over 16 amino acids. Clones were read by immunoSEQ multiplex PCR, and TCRdb kept only the in-frame ones, dropping some. The sample carries 13,000 to 15,000 clones, about 60% recorded once. The sequenced sample consisted of PBMCs. The receptor was isolated from a human donor who either received an allogeneic hematopoietic cell transplant for a myeloid malignancy or was a related donor (not recorded which). Some clones in this sample may be carry-over from other donors' samples. The V gene is TRBV10-2, the J gene TRBJ1-5, with D unresolved. The CDR3 DNA follows: TGCGCCAGCAGTGAGTCCCCAGGAAATAGCAATCAGCCCCAGCATTTT. It is translated as CASSESPGNSNQPQHF.